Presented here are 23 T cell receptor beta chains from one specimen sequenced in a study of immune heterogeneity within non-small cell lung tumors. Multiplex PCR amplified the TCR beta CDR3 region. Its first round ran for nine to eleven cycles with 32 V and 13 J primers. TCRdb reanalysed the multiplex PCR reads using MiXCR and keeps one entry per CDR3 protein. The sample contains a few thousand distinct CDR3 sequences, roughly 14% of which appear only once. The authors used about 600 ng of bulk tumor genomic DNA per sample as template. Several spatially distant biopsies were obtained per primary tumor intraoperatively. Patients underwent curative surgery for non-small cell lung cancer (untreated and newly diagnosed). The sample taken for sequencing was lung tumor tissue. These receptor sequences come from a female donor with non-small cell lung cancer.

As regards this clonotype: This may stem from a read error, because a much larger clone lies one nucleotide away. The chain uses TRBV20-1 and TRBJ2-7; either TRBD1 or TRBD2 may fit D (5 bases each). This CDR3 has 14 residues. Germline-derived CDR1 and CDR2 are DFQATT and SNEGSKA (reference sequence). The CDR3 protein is CSADPGPDLDEQCF. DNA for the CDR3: TGCAGTGCCGATCCGGGACCCGATCTGGACGAGCAGTGCTTC.

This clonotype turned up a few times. In DNA, the CDR3 is TGTGCCAGCAGCCAAGAGGAGGGGGTTTTGGATGAGCAGTTCTTC. Residues: CASSQEEGVLDEQFF. The J gene is TRBJ2-1, the V gene TRBV3-1, with D possibly being TRBD1 or TRBD2 (6 bases each). In germline, CDR1 is LGHDT, CDR2 YNNKEL (reference sequence). The CDR3 extends over 15 amino acids. The V end was cut by 0 bases, the J end by 8 bases, with 14 bases between.

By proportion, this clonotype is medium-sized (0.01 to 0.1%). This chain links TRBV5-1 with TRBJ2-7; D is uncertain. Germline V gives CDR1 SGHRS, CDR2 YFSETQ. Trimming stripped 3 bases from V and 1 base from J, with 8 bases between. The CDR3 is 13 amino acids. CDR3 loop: CASSWLGSYEQYF. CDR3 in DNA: TGCGCCAGCAGCTGGTTAGGGTCCTACGAGCAGTACTTC.

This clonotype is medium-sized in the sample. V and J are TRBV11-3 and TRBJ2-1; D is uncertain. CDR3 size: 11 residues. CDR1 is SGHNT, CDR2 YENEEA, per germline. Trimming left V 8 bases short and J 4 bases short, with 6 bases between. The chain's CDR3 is CASGRYNEQFF. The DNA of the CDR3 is TGTGCCAGCGGCCGTTACAATGAGCAGTTCTTC.

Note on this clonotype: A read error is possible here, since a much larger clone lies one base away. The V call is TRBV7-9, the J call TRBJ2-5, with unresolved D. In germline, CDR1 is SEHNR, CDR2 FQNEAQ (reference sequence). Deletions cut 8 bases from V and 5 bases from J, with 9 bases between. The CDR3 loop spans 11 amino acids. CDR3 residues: CASRRWETQYF. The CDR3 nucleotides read TGTGCCAGCCGGCGGTGGGAGACCCAGTACTTC.

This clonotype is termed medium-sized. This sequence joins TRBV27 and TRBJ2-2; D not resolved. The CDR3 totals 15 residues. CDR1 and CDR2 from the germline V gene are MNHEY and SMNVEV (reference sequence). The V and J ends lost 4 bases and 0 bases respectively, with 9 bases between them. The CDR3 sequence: CASSSDAANTGELFF. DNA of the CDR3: TGTGCCAGCAGTTCAGACGCCGCGAACACCGGGGAGCTGTTTTTT.

CDR3 protein: CAISESTGGGTEAFF. The CDR3 DNA sequence: TGTGCCATCAGTGAGTCGACAGGGGGGGGCACTGAAGCTTTCTTT. The genes are TRBV10-3 and TRBJ1-1; 9 nucleotides align to TRBD1. V dropped 0 bases and J dropped 4; count of bases not matched to a gene: 3. The germline gives CDR1 ENHRY, CDR2 SYGVKD. This CDR3 has 15 amino acids.

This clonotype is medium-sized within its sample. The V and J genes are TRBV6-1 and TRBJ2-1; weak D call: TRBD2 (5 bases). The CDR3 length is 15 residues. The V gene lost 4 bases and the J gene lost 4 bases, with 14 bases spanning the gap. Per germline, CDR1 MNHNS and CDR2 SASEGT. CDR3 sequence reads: CASSGGGYSYNEQFF. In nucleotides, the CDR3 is TGTGCCAGCAGTGGAGGCGGGTACAGTTACAATGAGCAGTTCTTC.

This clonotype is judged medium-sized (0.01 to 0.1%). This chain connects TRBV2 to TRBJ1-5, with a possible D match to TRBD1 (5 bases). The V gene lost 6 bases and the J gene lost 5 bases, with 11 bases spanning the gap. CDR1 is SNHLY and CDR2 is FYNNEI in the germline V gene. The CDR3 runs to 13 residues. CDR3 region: CASSWGKDQPQHF. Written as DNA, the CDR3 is TGTGCCAGCAGCTGGGGGAAGGATCAGCCCCAGCATTTT.

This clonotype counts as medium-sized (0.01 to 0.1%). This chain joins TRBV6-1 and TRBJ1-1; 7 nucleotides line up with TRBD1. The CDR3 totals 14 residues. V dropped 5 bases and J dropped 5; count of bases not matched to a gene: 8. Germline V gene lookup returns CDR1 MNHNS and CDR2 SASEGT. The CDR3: CASSSRTGFTEAFF. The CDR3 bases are TGTGCCAGCAGTTCAAGGACAGGATTTACTGAAGCTTTCTTT.

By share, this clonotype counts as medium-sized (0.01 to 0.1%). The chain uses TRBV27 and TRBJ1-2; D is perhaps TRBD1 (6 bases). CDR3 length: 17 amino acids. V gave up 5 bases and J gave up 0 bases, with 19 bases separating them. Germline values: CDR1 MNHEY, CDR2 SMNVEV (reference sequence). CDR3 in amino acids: CASSGRGGRITNYGYTF. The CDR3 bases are TGTGCCAGCAGTGGTCGAGGGGGGCGCATCACTAACTATGGCTACACCTTC.

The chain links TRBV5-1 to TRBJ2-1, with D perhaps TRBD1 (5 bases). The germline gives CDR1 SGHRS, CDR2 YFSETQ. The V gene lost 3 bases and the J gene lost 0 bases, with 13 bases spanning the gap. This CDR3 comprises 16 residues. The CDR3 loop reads CASSSSGRVSYNEQFF. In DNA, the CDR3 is TGCGCCAGCAGCTCCTCGGGCAGGGTCTCCTACAATGAGCAGTTCTTC.

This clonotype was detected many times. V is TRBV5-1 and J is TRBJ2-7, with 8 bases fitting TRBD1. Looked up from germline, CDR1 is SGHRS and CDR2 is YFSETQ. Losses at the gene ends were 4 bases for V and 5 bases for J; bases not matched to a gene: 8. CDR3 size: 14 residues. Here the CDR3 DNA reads TGCGCCAGCAGCCGAGACAGGGGTCTACACGAGCAGTACTTC. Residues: CASSRDRGLHEQYF.

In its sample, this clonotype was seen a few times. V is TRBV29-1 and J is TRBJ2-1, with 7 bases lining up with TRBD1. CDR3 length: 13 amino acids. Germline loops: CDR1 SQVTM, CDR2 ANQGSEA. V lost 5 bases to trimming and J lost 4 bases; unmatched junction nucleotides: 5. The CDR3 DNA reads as TGCAGCGTTATACAGGGGAATTACAATGAGCAGTTCTTC. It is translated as CSVIQGNYNEQFF.

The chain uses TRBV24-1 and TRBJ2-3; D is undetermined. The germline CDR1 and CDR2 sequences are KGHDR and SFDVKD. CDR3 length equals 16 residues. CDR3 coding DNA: TGTGCAAACAGTGATTCCAAGGGCTCGCACACAGATACGCAGTATTTT. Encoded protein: CANSDSKGSHTDTQYF.

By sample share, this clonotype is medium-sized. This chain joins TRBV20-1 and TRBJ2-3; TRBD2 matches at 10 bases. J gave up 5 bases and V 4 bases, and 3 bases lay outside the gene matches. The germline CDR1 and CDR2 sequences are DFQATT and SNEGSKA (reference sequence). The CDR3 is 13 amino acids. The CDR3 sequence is CSATLAGEDTQYF. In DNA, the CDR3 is TGCAGTGCTACCCTAGCGGGAGAAGATACGCAGTATTTT.

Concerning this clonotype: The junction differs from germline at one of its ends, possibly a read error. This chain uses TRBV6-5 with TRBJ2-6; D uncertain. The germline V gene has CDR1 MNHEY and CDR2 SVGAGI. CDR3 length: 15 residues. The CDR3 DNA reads TGTGCCAGCAGTTTCAGTAGTTCTGGGTCCAACCTCCTGACTTTC. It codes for CASSFSSSGSNLLTF.

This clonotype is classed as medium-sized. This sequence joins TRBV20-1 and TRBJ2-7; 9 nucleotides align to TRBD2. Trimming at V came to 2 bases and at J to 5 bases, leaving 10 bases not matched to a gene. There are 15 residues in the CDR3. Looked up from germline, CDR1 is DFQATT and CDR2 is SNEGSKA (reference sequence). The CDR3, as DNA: TGCAGTGCTAGAACCCCGGGACTAGCTATCGACGAGCAGTACTTC. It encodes CSARTPGLAIDEQYF.

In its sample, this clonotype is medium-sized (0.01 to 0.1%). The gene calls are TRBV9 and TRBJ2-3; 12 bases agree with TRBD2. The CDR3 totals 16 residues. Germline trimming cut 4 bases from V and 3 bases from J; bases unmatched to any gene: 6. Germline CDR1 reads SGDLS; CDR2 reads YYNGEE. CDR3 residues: CASSTRLAGETDTQYF. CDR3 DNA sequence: TGTGCCAGCAGCACAAGACTAGCGGGAGAGACAGATACGCAGTATTTT. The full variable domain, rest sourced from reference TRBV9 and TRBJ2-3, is DSGVTQTPKHLITATGQRVTLRCSPRSGDLSVYWYQQSLDQGLQFLIQYYNGEERAKGNILERFSAQQFPDLHSELNLSSLELGDSALYFCASSTRLAGETDTQYFGPGTRLTVL.

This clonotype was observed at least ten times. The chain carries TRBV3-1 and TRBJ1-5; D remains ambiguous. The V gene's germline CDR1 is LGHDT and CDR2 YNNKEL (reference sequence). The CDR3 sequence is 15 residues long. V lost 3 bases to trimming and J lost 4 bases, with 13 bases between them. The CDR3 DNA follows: TGTGCCAGCAGCCAGAACCATTTAGGGAATCAGCCCCAGCATTTT. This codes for CASSQNHLGNQPQHF.

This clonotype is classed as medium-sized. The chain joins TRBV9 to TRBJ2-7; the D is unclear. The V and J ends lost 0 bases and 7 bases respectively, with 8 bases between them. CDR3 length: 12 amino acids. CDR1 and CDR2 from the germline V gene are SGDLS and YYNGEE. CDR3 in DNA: TGTGCCAGCAGCGTAGATGTAGGGGAGCAGTACTTC. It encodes CASSVDVGEQYF.

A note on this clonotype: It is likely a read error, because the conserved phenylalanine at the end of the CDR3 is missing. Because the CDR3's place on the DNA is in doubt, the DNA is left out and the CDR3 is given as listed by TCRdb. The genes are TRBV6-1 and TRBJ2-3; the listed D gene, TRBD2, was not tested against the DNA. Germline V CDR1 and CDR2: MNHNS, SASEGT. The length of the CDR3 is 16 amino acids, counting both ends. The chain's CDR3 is CASSEVMGLYEQYFGP.

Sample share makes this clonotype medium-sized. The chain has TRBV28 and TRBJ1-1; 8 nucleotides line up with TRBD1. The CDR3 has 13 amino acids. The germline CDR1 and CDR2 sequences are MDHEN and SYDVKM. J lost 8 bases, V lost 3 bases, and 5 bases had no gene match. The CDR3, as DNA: TGTGCCAGCAGTTTGATTCGGACAGGGGAAGCTTTCTTT. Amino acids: CASSLIRTGEAFF.